Listed below are T cell receptor beta chains from one sample, sequenced in a study of blood T cells in healthy people across ages. Using its own MiXCR run on the 5' RACE reads, TCRdb lists one record per CDR3 protein. The sample includes hundreds of thousands of distinct CDR3 sequences, more than 50% of them seen just once. The specimen sequenced was blood. Receptors originate from a man aged 35 to 55 in good health. Both conserved end residues are part of each CDR3. The D gene is left open where the match is weak. Part of the rows lack a size; the others show once, few, many or a class for expanded clones.

once,TRBV24-1,.,TRBJ2-3,CATSDLGGTTDTQYF,TGTGCCACCAGTGATTTGGGGGGGACTACAGATACGCAGTATTTT
.,TRBV7-6,.,TRBJ2-7,CASSSQEIFSYEQYF,TGTGCCAGCAGCTCACAGGAAATCTTCTCCTACGAGCAGTACTTC
.,TRBV7-6,.,TRBJ2-7,CASSPTGTYSYEQYF,TGTGCCAGCAGCCCAACCGGGACGTATTCCTACGAGCAGTACTTC
.,TRBV29-1,.,TRBJ2-1,CSVDATRGAAYNEQFF,TGCAGCGTTGACGCGACCCGGGGGGCCGCCTACAATGAGCAGTTCTTC
.,TRBV6-2/TRBV6-3,.,TRBJ2-7,CASSYILSYEQYF,TGTGCCAGCAGTTACATCCTATCCTACGAGCAGTACTTC
.,TRBV7-2,TRBD2,TRBJ2-7,CASSPGASGRDLLREQYF,TGTGCCAGCAGCCCAGGGGCTAGCGGGAGGGACCTCCTACGAGAGCAGTACTTC
.,TRBV6-6,TRBD1,TRBJ2-1,CASSYGAGGAGEQFF,TGTGCCAGCAGTTACGGGGCAGGGGGCGCAGGCGAGCAGTTCTTC
once,TRBV27,.,TRBJ2-7,CASSSQLGGSYEQYF,TGTGCCAGCAGTTCGCAGCTCGGGGGCTCCTACGAGCAGTACTTC
.,TRBV6-6,TRBD1,TRBJ1-2,CASSSRKGTGDDGYTF,TGTGCCAGCAGTTCGCGAAAAGGGACAGGTGATGATGGCTACACCTTC
few,TRBV14,.,TRBJ1-2,CASSQELGYYGYTF,TGTGCCAGCAGCCAAGAACTGGGCTACTATGGCTACACCTTC
few,TRBV9,TRBD2,TRBJ2-7,CASSPRTSLYEQYF,TGTGCCAGCAGCCCCCGGACTAGTTTATACGAGCAGTACTTC
.,TRBV28,.,TRBJ2-7,CASTPGRNDEQYF,TGTGCCAGCACCCCGGGGAGAAACGACGAGCAGTACTTC
.,TRBV9,.,TRBJ2-3,CASSVSRSTDTQYF,TGTGCCAGCAGCGTTAGCAGAAGCACAGATACGCAGTATTTT
.,TRBV7-2,TRBD1,TRBJ1-1,CASSPGQGTRAFF,TGTGCCAGCAGCCCGGGACAGGGTACGAGAGCTTTCTTT
.,TRBV5-1,.,TRBJ2-7,CASSLVPDNSYEQYF,TGCGCCAGCAGCTTGGTCCCAGACAACTCCTACGAGCAGTACTTC
.,TRBV20-1,TRBD2,TRBJ2-7,CSAKAPGTSLYEQYF,TGCAGTGCTAAAGCTCCCGGGACTAGCCTCTACGAGCAGTACTTC
.,TRBV7-3,TRBD1,TRBJ2-3,CASSYDRASDTQYF,TGTGCCAGCAGCTACGACAGGGCCTCAGATACGCAGTATTTT
few,TRBV24-1,.,TRBJ2-1,CATSGSWYEQFF,TGTGCCACCAGTGGTTCCTGGTATGAGCAGTTCTTC
.,TRBV4-1,.,TRBJ2-5,CASSQEVLGGETQYF,TGCGCCAGCAGCCAAGAGGTCCTGGGGGGAGAGACCCAGTACTTC
.,TRBV24-1,TRBD1,TRBJ1-2,CATSDSGRQGEDGYTF,TGTGCCACCAGTGATTCGGGCCGACAGGGGGAAGATGGCTACACCTTC
.,TRBV7-2,.,TRBJ1-2,CASSLWGADPYGYTF,TGTGCCAGCAGCTTATGGGGAGCCGACCCCTATGGCTACACCTTC
.,TRBV5-5,TRBD1,TRBJ1-6,CASSLLQGARGDSPLHF,TGTGCCAGCAGCTTGTTACAGGGGGCGCGAGGAGACTCACCCCTCCACTTT
.,TRBV4-2,.,TRBJ2-1,CASSQDLSGISYNEQFF,TGTGCCAGCAGCCAAGACCTTAGCGGCATTTCCTACAATGAGCAGTTCTTC
few,TRBV10-2,.,TRBJ2-5,CASSDFGETQYF,TGCGCCAGCAGTGATTTCGGAGAGACCCAGTACTTC
.,TRBV4-2,.,TRBJ2-1,CASSRDPSVTSSYNEQFF,TGTGCCAGCAGCCGAGATCCTAGCGTAACAAGCTCCTACAATGAGCAGTTCTTC
.,TRBV7-6,TRBD2,TRBJ2-1,CASSLGLAGGQEQFF,TGTGCCAGCAGCTTAGGGCTAGCGGGAGGGCAAGAGCAGTTCTTC